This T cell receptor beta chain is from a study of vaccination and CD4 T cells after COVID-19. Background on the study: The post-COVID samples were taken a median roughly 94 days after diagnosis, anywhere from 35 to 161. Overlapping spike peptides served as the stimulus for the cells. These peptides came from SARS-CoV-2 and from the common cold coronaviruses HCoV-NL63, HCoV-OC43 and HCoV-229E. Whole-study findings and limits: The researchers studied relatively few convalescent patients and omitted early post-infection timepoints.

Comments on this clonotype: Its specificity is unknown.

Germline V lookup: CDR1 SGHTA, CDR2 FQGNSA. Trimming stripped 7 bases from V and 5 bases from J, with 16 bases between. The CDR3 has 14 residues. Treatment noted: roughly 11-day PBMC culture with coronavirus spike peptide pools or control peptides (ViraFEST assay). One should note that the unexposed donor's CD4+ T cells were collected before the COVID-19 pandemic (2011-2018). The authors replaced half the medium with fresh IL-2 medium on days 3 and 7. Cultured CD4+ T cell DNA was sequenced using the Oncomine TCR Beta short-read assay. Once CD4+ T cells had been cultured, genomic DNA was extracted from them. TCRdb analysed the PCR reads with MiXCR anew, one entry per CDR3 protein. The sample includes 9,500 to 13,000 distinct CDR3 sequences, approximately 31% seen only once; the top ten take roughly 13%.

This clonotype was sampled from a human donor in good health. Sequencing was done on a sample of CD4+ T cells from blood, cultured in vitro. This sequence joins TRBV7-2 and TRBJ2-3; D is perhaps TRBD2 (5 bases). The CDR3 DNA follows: TGTGCCAGCATGTTCGGGGATATTGGAGATACGCAGTATTTT. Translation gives CASMFGDIGDTQYF.